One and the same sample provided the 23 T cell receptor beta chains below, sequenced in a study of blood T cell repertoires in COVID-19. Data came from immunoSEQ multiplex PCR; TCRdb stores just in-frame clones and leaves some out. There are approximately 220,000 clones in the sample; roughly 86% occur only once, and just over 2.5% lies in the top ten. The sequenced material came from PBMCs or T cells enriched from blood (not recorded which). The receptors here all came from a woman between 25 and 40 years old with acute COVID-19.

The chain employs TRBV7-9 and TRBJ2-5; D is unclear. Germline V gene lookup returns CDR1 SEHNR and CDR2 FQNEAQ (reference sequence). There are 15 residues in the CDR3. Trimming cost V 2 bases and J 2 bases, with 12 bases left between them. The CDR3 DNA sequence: TGTGCCAGCAGCTTAACGTCCGACATTCAAGAGACCCAGTACTTC. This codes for CASSLTSDIQETQYF. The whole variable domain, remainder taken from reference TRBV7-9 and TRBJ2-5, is DTGVSQNPRHKITKRGQNVTFRCDPISEHNRLYWYRQTLGQGPEFLTYFQNEAQLEKSRLLSDRFSAERPKGSFSTLEIQRTEQGDSAMYLCASSLTSDIQETQYFGPGTRLLVL.

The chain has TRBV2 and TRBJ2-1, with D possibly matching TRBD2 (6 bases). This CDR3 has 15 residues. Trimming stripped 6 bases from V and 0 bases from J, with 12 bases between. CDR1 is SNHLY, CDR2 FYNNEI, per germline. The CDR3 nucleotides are TGTGCCAGCAGCAGCGTGGGGGGCTCCTACAATGAGCAGTTCTTC. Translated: CASSSVGGSYNEQFF.

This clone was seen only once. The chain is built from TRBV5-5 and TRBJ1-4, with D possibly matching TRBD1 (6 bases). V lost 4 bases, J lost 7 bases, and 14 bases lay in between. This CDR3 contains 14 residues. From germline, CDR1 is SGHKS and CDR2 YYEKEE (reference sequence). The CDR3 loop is CASSNRVAGEKLFF. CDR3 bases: TGTGCCAGCAGCAACAGGGTGGCTGGTGAAAAACTGTTTTTT.

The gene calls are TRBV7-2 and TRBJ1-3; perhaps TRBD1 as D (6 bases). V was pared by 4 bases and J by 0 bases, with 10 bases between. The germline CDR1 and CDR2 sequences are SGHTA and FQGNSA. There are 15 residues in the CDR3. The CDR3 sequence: CASSSGQFSGNTIYF. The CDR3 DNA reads TGTGCCAGCAGCTCAGGACAGTTCTCTGGAAACACCATATATTTT.

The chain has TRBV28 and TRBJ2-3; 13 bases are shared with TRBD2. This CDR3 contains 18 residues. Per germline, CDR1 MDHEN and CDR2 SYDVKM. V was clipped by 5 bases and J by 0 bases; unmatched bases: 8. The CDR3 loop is CASSLSTSGGISTDTQYF. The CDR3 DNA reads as TGTGCCAGCAGTCTTTCGACTAGCGGGGGGATTAGCACAGATACGCAGTATTTT.

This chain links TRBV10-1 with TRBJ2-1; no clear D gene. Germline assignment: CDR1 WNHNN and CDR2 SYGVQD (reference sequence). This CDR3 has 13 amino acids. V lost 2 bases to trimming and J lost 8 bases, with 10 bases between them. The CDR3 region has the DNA TGCGCCAGCAGTGAGCTTCCCGGTTATGAGCAGTTCTTC. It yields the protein CASSELPGYEQFF.

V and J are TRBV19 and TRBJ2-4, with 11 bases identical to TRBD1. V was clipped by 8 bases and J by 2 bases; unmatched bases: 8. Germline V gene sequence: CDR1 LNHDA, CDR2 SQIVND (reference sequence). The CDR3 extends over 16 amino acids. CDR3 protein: CASRTGGDGPKNIQYF. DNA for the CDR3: TGTGCCAGTCGGACAGGGGGCGATGGACCCAAAAACATTCAGTACTTC.

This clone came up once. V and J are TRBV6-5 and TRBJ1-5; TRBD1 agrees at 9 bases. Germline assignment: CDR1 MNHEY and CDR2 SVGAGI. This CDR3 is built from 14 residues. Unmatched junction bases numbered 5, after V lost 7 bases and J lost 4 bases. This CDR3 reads CASTLQGANQPQHF. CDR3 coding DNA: TGTGCCAGCACCCTACAGGGGGCGAATCAGCCCCAGCATTTT.

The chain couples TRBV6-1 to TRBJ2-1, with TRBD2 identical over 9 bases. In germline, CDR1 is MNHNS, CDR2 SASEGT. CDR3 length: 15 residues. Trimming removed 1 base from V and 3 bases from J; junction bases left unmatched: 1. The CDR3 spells CASSEGGGGYNEQFF. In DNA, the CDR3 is TGTGCCAGCAGTGAAGGCGGGGGGGGCTACAATGAGCAGTTCTTC.

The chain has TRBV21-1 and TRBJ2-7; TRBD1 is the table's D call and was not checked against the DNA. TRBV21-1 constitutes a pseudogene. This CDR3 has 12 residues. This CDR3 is CAGPDFSYEQYF. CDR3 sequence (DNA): TGTGCCGGCCCAGATTTCTCCTACGAGCAGTACTTC.

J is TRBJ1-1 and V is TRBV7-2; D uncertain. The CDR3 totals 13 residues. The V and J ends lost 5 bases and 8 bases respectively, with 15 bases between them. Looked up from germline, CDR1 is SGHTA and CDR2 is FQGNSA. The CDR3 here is CASSAEARLEAFF. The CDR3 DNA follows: TGTGCCAGCAGCGCCGAAGCTCGACTAGAAGCTTTCTTT.

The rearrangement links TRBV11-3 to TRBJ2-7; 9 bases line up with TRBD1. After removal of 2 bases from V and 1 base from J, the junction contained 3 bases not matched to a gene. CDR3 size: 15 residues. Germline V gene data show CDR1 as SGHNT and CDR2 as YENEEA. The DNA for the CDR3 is TGTGCCAGCAGCTTAAGGGGACAGGGATCCTACGAGCAGTACTTC. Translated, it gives CASSLRGQGSYEQYF. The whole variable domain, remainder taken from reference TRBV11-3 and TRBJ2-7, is EAGVVQSPRYKIIEKKQPVAFWCNPISGHNTLYWYLQNLGQGPELLIRYENEEAVDDSQLPKDRFSAERLKGVDSTLKIQPAELGDSAVYLCASSLRGQGSYEQYFGPGTRLTVT.

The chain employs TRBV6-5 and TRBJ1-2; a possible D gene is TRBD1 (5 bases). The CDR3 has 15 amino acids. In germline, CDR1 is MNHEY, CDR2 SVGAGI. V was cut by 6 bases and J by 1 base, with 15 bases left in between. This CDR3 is CASRTATGDNYGYTF. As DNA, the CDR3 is TGTGCCAGCAGGACTGCAACGGGGGATAACTATGGCTACACCTTC.

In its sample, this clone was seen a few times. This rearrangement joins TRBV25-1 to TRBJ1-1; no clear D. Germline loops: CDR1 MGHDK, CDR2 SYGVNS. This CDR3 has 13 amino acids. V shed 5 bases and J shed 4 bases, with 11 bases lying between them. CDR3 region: CASSLGAATEAFF. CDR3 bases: TGTGCCAGCAGTCTAGGCGCGGCCACTGAAGCTTTCTTT.

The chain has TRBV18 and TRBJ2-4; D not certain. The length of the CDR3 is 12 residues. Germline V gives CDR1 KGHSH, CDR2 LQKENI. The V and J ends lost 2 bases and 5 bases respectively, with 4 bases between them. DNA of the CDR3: TGTGCCAGCTCACCAGGGCAAAACATTCAGTACTTC. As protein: CASSPGQNIQYF. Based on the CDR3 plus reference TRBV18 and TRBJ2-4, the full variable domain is NAGVMQNPRHLVRRRGQEARLRCSPMKGHSHVYWYRQLPEEGLKFMVYLQKENIIDESGMPKERFSAEFPKEGPSILRIQQVVRGDSAAYFCASSPGQNIQYFGAGTRLSVL.

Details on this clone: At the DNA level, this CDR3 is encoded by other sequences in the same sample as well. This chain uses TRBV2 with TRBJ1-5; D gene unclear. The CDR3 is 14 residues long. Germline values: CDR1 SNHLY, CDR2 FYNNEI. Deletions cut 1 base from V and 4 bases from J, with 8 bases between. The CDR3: CASSEGLRNQPQHF. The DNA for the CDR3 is TGTGCCAGCAGTGAAGGATTACGGAATCAGCCCCAGCATTTT.

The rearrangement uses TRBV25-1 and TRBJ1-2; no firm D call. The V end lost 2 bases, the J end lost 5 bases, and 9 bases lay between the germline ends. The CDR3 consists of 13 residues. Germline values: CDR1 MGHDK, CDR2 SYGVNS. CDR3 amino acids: CASSERTEYGYTF. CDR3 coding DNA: TGTGCCAGCAGTGAAAGAACAGAATATGGCTACACCTTC.

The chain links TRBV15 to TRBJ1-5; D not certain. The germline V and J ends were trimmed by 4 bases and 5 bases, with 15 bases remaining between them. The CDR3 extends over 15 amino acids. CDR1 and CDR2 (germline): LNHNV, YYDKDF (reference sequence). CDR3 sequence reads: CATSNDGLTHQPQHF. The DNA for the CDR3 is TGTGCCACCAGCAACGACGGGTTGACCCATCAGCCCCAGCATTTT.

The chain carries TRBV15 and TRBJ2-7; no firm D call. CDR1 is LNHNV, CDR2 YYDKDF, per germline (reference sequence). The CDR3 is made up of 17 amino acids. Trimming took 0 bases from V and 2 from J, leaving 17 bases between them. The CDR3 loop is CATSRENLTPLPYEQYF. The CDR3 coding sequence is TGTGCCACCAGCAGAGAAAATTTGACACCCTTGCCCTACGAGCAGTACTTC.

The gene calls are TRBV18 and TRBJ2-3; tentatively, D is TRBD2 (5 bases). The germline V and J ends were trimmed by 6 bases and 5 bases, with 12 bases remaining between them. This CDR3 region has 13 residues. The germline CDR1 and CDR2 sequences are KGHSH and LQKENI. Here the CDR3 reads CASSDEGGDTQYF. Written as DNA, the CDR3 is TGTGCCAGCTCGGACGAGGGTGGAGATACGCAGTATTTT.

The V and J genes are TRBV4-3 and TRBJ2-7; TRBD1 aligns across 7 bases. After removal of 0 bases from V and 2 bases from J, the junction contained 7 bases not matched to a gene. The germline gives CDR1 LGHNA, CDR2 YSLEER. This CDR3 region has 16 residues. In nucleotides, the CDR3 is TGCGCCAGCAGCCAAGACGCCGGGACAGAGGCCTACGAGCAGTACTTC. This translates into CASSQDAGTEAYEQYF.

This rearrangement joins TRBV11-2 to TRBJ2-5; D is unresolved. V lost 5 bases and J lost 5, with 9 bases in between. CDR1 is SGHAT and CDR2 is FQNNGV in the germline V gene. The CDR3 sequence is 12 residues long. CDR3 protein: CASSPFLETQYF. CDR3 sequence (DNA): TGTGCCAGCAGCCCCTTTTTGGAGACCCAGTACTTC.

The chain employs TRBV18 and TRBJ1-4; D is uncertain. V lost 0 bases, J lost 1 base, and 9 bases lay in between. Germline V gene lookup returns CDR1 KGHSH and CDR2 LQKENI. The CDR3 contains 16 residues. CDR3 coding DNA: TGTGCCAGCTCACCACCCCCGAGAGTAACTAATGAAAAACTGTTTTTT. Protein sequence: CASSPPPRVTNEKLFF.